This T cell receptor beta chain was documented in a study of T cells in Graves' hyperthyroidism and ophthalmopathy. Findings of the study overall: Ophthalmopathy stood apart from stable hyperthyroidism in a 13 V-J model.

RNA transcripts yielded amplified TCR beta CDR3 regions. First-round RT-PCR targeting the TCR CDR3 was performed with the HTBI primer set. MiXCR, applied by TCRdb to the multiplex PCR reads, yields one record per CDR3 protein. The table includes about 420,000 distinct CDR3 sequences, around 14% detected once. This clonotype was detected ten times or more. Its target is not known. PBMCs were collected from a 10 ml volume of fresh peripheral blood. This CDR3 is built from 15 residues. Trimming cost V 0 bases and J 4 bases, with 16 bases left between them. CDR1 and CDR2 from the germline V gene are DFQATT and SNEGSKA (reference sequence).

The sequencing sample was made of blood. The chain couples TRBV20-1 to TRBJ2-7; tentatively, D is TRBD1 or TRBD2 (6 bases each). This sequence was found in a woman younger than 30 with Graves' hyperthyroidism. In DNA form, the CDR3 reads TGCAGTGCTAGAGAGAACAGGGAGGCCTTTTACGAGCAGTACTTC. Translated, it gives CSARENREAFYEQYF.